A selection of T cell receptor beta chains follows, all from one sample in a study of blood T cell repertoires in COVID-19. The protocol was immunoSEQ multiplex PCR, while the TCRdb copy is restricted to in-frame clones and leaves out a portion. There are a few hundred thousand clones in the sample; about 90% occur only once, and 3% lies in the top ten. Source material: peripheral blood. The receptors originated from a woman aged 25-40 years with COVID-19, enrolled during active disease. The CDR3 runs from the conserved cysteine through the conserved F or W. D genes are given only for firm matches. Size is stated for part of the rows, as once, few or many counts, or as a class when the clone is expanded.

v_call	j_call	d_call	clone_size	cdr3_nt	cdr3_aa
TRBV6-6	TRBJ1-1	TRBD1	-	TGTGCCAGCAGTCACGCGGGACAGGGGATCCCTTTCTTT	CASSHAGQGIPFF
TRBV6-4	TRBJ2-1	TRBD1	-	TGTGCCAGCAGCCCCAGGGGGAGCTCCTACAATGAGCAGTTCTTC	CASSPRGSSYNEQFF
TRBV19	TRBJ1-2	-	-	TGTGCCAGTAGTATAAGCCAGGGAAGGCGCTATGGCTACACCTTC	CASSISQGRRYGYTF
TRBV18	TRBJ2-7	-	few	TGTGCCAGCTCACCAGGGGAGGCCTACGAGCAGTACTTC	CASSPGEAYEQYF
TRBV7-6	TRBJ2-5	TRBD2	-	TGTGCCAGCAGCTCCCCGACTAGCGGAAGAGGGGAAGAGACCCAGTACTTC	CASSSPTSGRGEETQYF
TRBV19	TRBJ1-4	TRBD1	-	TGTGCCAGTAGTTTCCCGCGACAGGGGACAACTAATGAAAAACTGTTTTTT	CASSFPRQGTTNEKLFF
TRBV30	TRBJ2-1	TRBD2	few	TGTGCCTGGAGCAGACTACAGGCGGGAGGGGCTGAGCAGTTCTTC	CAWSRLQAGGAEQFF
TRBV9	TRBJ2-5	-	-	TGTGCCAGCAGCGTAGATGGACAGCAAGAGACCCAGTACTTC	CASSVDGQQETQYF
TRBV10-3	TRBJ1-2	TRBD1	-	TGTGCCATCAGTGAGTCGGCAGGGGGTTCCTATGGCTACACCTTC	CAISESAGGSYGYTF
TRBV28	TRBJ1-2	-	-	TGTGCCAGTAACCACGGGGGGGGGCGCCTTGGCTACACCTTC	CASNHGGGRLGYTF
TRBV7-2	TRBJ2-6	-	-	TGTGCCAGCAGCTTACCCCTAAACAGGGCTGGGGCCAACGTCCTGACTTTC	CASSLPLNRAGANVLTF
TRBV7-2	TRBJ2-3	TRBD2	-	TGTGCCAGCAGCTTAATGAGCGGGGCTAGCACAGATACGCAGTATTTT	CASSLMSGASTDTQYF
TRBV25-1	TRBJ1-5	-	-	TGTGCCAGCAGTGAATCGGGCAGGGGCGGGAATCAGCCCCAGCATTTT	CASSESGRGGNQPQHF
TRBV7-2	TRBJ1-2	-	-	TGTGCCAGCAGCTTAGCGGTGGCAGGGTACGGCTACACCTTC	CASSLAVAGYGYTF
TRBV3-1/TRBV3-2	TRBJ1-2	TRBD1	-	TGTGCCAGCAGTGAGACAGGGGAGCGCGGAGACTATGGCTACACCTTC	CASSETGERGDYGYTF
TRBV4-3	TRBJ1-2	-	-	TGCGCCAGCAGCCAAGCCCGGACAGACCTACGTCCCTATGGCTACACCTTC	CASSQARTDLRPYGYTF
TRBV7-2	TRBJ2-5	TRBD2	-	TGTGCCAGCAGCTTATACCCCGCGGGAGGGTCCCAGTACTTC	CASSLYPAGGSQYF
TRBV28	TRBJ1-1	-	-	-	CASSFLAGGKDTEAFF
TRBV5-4	TRBJ2-5	-	-	TGTGCCAGCAGCTCGAGGGCTGGGCAGGGGAAGACCCAGTACTTC	CASSSRAGQGKTQYF
TRBV6-2/TRBV6-3	TRBJ2-2	TRBD2	-	TGTGCCAGCAGTTACCCTAGCGGGAGGGAAGGCACCGGGGAGCTGTTTTTT	CASSYPSGREGTGELFF
TRBV7-9	TRBJ1-4	-	-	TGTGCCAGCAGCTCCACTCGGACAGCCCTTCCGGGCGAAAAACTGTTTTTT	CASSSTRTALPGEKLFF
TRBV4-1	TRBJ1-5	TRBD1	few	TGCGCCAGCAGCCAAGATGGACAGGGTAGGGATCAGCCCCAGCATTTT	CASSQDGQGRDQPQHF
TRBV10-3	TRBJ1-1	-	-	TGTGCCATCAGTGAGTCGCGGGGATGGGTTGACACTGAAGCTTTCTTT	CAISESRGWVDTEAFF
TRBV19	TRBJ1-4	-	-	TGTGCCAGTAGTATAGTAGGGGGGGCGCGTGAAAAACTGTTTTTT	CASSIVGGAREKLFF